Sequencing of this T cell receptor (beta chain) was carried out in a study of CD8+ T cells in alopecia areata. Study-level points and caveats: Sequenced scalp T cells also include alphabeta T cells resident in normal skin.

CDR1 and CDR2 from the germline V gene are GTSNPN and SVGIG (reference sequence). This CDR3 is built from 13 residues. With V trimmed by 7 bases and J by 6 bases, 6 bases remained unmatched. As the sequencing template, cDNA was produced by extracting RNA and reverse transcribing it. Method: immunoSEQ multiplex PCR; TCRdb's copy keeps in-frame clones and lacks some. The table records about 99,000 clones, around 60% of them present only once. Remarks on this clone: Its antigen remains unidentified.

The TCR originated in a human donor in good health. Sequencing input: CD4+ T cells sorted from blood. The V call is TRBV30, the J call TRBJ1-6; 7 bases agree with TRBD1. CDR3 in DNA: TGTGCCTATACAGGACAGGTTAATTCACCCCTCCACTTT. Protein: CAYTGQVNSPLHF.